Listed below are T cell receptor beta chains from one sample, sequenced in a study of blood T cell repertoires in COVID-19. Generated by immunoSEQ multiplex PCR, the TCRdb table keeps only in-frame clones and is missing some. Of a few hundred thousand clones in the sample, over 75% were seen once. Input material: PBMCs or T cells enriched from blood (not recorded which). The receptors come from a man aged 40-49 years in a cohort exposed to, infected with or recovered from COVID-19 (not recorded which). Each CDR3 is given with its conserved first and last residue. Each record gives: CDR3 length, D gene, V gene, J gene, CDR3 protein. The D gene is left open where the match is weak.

13	NA	TRBV7-9	TRBJ2-7	CASSRGLSYEQYF
15	NA	TRBV9	TRBJ1-6	CASSQQRGMGSPLHF
15	TRBD2	TRBV6-5	TRBJ2-7	CASSRGTSGSHEQYF
15	NA	TRBV11-3	TRBJ2-5	CASSLGGSAQETQYF
13	TRBD1	TRBV28	TRBJ1-2	CASSLAGQDGYTF
14	TRBD2	TRBV15	TRBJ2-5	CATSTGLAQETQYF
13	TRBD1	TRBV19	TRBJ2-2	CASSTQGAGELFF
14	TRBD1	TRBV5-1	TRBJ2-1	CASSLRQGAGEQFF
14	TRBD1	TRBV5-4	TRBJ2-7	CASSSQTGGGEQYF
13	TRBD1	TRBV6-5	TRBJ1-1	CASSDDRGPGAFF
13	NA	TRBV2	TRBJ1-1	CASSGQLNTEAFF
17	NA	TRBV7-8	TRBJ2-2	CASSSVGGEFFTGELFF
15	TRBD1	TRBV5-5	TRBJ1-1	CASSNSGTGGTEAFF
13	NA	TRBV29-1	TRBJ2-3	CSAHRERVDTQYF
15	NA	TRBV5-8	TRBJ2-7	CASSDRFSPRDEQYF
15	NA	TRBV15	TRBJ1-1	CATSRDRFRNTEAFF
12	NA	TRBV21-1	TRBJ1-5	CASRDRAQPQHF
16	TRBD1	TRBV5-4	TRBJ2-7	CASSPELRTGMHEQYF
13	NA	TRBV6-5	TRBJ2-5	CASRAGLQETQYF
15	NA	TRBV18	TRBJ1-6	CASSQDSSYNSPLHF
14	NA	TRBV18	TRBJ2-3	CASSPPLRTDTQYF
16	TRBD1	TRBV19	TRBJ1-5	CASSKYGTGYNQPQHF
11	NA	TRBV2	TRBJ1-1	CASSDGIEAFF
13	NA	TRBV6-1	TRBJ2-2	CASSDRGTGELFF
11	NA	TRBV29-1	TRBJ2-5	CSVEDLETQYF
15	NA	TRBV6-5	TRBJ2-7	CASSYSIRTAYEQYF
19	NA	TRBV15	TRBJ2-6	CATSRDYAGAFSGANVLTF
15	TRBD2	TRBV19	TRBJ2-1	CASATGTSRYNEQFF
13	NA	TRBV19	TRBJ2-1	CASSIPPSGEQFF
15	TRBD1	TRBV27	TRBJ1-6	CASSLRGTDNSPLHF
15	TRBD1	TRBV4-2	TRBJ2-7	CASSQAVAGGYEQYF
15	NA	TRBV5-1	TRBJ2-3	CASSLRGTSTDTQYF
14	NA	TRBV3-1/TRBV3-2	TRBJ1-5	CASSQGRGWQPQHF
10	NA	TRBV30	TRBJ1-1	CAWSGTEAFF
14	NA	TRBV5-4	TRBJ1-3	CASTQGSPGNTIYF